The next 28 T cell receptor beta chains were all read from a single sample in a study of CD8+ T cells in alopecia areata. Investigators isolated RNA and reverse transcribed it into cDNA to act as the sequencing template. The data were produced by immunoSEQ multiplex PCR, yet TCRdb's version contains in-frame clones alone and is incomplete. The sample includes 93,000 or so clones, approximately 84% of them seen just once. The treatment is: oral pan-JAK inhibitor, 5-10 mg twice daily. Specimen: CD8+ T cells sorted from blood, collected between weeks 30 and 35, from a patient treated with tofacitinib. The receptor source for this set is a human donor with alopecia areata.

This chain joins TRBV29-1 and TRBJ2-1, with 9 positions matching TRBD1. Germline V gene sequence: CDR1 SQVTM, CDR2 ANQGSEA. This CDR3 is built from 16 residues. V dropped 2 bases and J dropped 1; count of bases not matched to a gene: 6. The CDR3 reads CSVELSGQGSYNEQFF. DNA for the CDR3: TGCAGCGTTGAACTGTCGGGACAGGGATCCTACAATGAGCAGTTCTTC.

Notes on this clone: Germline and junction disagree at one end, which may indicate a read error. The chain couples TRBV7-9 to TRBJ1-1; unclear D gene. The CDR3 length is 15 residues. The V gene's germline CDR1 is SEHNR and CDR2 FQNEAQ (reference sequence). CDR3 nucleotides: TGTGCCAGCACCTTACCCGGGAGCCTGAACACTGAAGCTTTCTTT. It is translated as CASTLPGSLNTEAFF. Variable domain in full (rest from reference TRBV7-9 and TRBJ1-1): DTGVSQNPRHKITKRGQNVTFRCDPISEHNRLYWYRQTLGQGPEFLTYFQNEAQLEKSRLLSDRFSAERPKGSFSTLEIQRTEQGDSAMYLCASTLPGSLNTEAFFGQGTRLTVV.

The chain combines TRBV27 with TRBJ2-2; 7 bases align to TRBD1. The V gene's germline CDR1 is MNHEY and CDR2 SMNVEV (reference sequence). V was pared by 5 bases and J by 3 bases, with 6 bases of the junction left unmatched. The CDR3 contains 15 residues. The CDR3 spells CASSAGTAYTGELFF. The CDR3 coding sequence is TGTGCCAGCAGTGCCGGGACAGCTTACACCGGGGAGCTGTTTTTT.

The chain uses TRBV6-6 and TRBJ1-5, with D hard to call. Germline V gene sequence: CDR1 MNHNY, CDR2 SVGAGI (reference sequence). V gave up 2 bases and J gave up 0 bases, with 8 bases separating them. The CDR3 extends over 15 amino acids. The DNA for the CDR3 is TGTGCCAGCAGTTACCAGCACCCTAGCAATCAGCCCCAGCATTTT. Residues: CASSYQHPSNQPQHF.

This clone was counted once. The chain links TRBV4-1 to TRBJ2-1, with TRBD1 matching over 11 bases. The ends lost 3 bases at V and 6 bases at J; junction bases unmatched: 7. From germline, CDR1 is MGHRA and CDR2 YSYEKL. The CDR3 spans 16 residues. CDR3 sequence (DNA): TGCGCCAGCAGCCAGGACGGGACAGGGGGTTTCAATGAGCAGTTCTTC. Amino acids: CASSQDGTGGFNEQFF.

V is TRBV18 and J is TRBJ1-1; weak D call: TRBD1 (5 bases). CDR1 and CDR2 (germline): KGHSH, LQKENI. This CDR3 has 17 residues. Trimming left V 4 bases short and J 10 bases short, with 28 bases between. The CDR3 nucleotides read TGTGCCAGCTCACTATTCTCATTTAAGAGGGGTGAAGTAGGAGCTTTCTTT. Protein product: CASSLFSFKRGEVGAFF.

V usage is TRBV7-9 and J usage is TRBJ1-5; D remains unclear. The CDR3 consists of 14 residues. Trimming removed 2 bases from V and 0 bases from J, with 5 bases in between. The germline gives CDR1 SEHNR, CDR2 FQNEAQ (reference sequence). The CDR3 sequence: CASSLIGSNQPQHF. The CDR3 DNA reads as TGTGCCAGCAGCTTAATCGGTAGCAATCAGCCCCAGCATTTT.

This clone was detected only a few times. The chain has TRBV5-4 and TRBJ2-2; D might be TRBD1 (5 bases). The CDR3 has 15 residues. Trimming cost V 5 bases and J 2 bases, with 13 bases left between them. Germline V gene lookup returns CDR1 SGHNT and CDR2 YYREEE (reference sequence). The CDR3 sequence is CASRVGQGNTGELFF. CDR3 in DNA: TGTGCCAGCAGGGTCGGGCAGGGAAACACCGGGGAGCTGTTTTTT.

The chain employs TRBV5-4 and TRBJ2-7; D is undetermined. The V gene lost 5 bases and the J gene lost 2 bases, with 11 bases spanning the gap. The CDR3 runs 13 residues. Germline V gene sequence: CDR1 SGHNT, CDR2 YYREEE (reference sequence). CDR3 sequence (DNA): TGTGCCAGCAGGCCCGCCAGTCCCTACGAGCAGTACTTC. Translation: CASRPASPYEQYF.

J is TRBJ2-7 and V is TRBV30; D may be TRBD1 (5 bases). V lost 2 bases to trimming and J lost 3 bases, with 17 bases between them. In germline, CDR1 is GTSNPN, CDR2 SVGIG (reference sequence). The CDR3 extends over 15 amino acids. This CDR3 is CAWSPGYGALYEQYF. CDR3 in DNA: TGTGCCTGGAGTCCAGGGTATGGGGCCCTCTACGAGCAGTACTTC.

The CDR3 region is CASSYDPNYGYTF. The CDR3 region has the DNA TGTGCCAGCAGCTACGACCCAAACTATGGCTACACCTTC. This rearrangement joins TRBV7-9 to TRBJ1-2; D gene ambiguous. This CDR3 comprises 13 residues. Deletions cut 4 bases from V and 2 bases from J, with 8 bases between. CDR1 and CDR2 from the germline V gene are SEHNR and FQNEAQ (reference sequence).

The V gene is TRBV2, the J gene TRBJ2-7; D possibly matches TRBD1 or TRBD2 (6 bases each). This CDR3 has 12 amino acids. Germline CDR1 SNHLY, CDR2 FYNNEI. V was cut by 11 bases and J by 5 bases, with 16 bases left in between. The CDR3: CAVRDTLHEQYF. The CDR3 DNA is TGTGCCGTGCGGGACACCCTTCACGAGCAGTACTTC.

The CDR3 region is CASARGMGSNQPQHF. The CDR3 DNA sequence: TGTGCCTCAGCCCGGGGGATGGGGAGCAATCAGCCCCAGCATTTT. The V and J genes are TRBV6-5 and TRBJ1-5; weak D call: TRBD1 (5 bases). The CDR3 is made up of 15 amino acids. Trimming pared 11 bases from V and 1 base from J, leaving 18 bases between. Germline CDR1 MNHEY, CDR2 SVGAGI.

The CDR3 DNA reads as TGTGCCATGGTCGGGGGGCCCTACGAGCAGTACTTC. It encodes CAMVGGPYEQYF. The rearrangement joins TRBV7-2 to TRBJ2-7, with D tentatively TRBD2 (7 bases). CDR3 size: 12 residues. The V gene's germline CDR1 is SGHTA and CDR2 FQGNSA. The germline V and J ends were trimmed by 10 bases and 2 bases, with 12 bases remaining between them.

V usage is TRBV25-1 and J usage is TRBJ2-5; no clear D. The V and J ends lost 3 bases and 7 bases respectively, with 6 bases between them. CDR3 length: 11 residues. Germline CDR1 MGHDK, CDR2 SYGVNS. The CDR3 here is CASSETATQYF. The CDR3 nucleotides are TGTGCCAGCAGTGAGACGGCGACCCAGTACTTC.

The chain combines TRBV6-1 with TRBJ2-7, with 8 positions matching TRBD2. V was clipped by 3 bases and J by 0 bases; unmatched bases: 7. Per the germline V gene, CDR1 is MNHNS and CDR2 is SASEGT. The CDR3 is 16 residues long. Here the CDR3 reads CASSESAGGTSYEQYF. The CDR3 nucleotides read TGTGCCAGCAGTGAGTCGGCGGGGGGAACCTCCTACGAGCAGTACTTC.

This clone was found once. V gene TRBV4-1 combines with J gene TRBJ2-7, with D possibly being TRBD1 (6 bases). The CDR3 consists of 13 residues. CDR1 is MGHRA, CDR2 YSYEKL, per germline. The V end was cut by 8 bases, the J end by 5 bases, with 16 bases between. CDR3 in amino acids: CASGSGDINEQYF. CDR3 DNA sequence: TGCGCCAGCGGATCAGGGGATATTAACGAGCAGTACTTC.

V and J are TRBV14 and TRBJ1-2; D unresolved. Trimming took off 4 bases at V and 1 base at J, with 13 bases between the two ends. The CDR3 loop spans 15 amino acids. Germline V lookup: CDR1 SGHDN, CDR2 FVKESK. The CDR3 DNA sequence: TGTGCCAGCAGCCCTGTAGGACGGCTTAACTATGGCTACACCTTC. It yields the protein CASSPVGRLNYGYTF.

The CDR3 DNA reads TGTGCCAGCAGTGAGGAGGGACAGGGTAACCAAGAGACCCAGTACTTC. Protein product: CASSEEGQGNQETQYF. V usage is TRBV2 and J usage is TRBJ2-5; 9 bases line up with TRBD1. The CDR3 is 16 amino acids. The germline V gene encodes CDR1 SNHLY and CDR2 FYNNEI. The V segment lost 3 bases and the J segment 0 bases; nucleotides outside the gene matches: 5.

Written as DNA, the CDR3 is TGTGCCAGCAGCCTGGCCGCGGGGGGACCCTCCTACGAGCAGTACTTC. Amino acid sequence: CASSLAAGGPSYEQYF. This chain connects TRBV27 to TRBJ2-7; 8 bases are a match to TRBD2. CDR1 is MNHEY and CDR2 is SMNVEV in the germline V gene (reference sequence). The CDR3 consists of 16 residues. V shed 6 bases, J shed 0 bases, and the junction held 10 bases outside the gene matches.

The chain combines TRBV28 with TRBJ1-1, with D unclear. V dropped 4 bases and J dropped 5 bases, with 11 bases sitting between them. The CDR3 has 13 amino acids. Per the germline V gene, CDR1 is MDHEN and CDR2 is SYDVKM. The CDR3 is CASSSRTETEAFF. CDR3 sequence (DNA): TGTGCCAGCAGTTCCAGGACGGAAACTGAAGCTTTCTTT.

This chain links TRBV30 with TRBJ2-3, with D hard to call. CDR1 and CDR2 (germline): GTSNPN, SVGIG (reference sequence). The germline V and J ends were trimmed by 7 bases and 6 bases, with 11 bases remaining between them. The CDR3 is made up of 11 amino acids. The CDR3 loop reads CAFRVVDTQYF. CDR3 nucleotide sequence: TGTGCCTTTCGGGTCGTCGATACGCAGTATTTT.

The CDR3 region is CASSAGGAGETQYF. The CDR3 coding sequence is TGTGCCAGCAGTGCGGGGGGCGCCGGAGAGACCCAGTACTTC. The genes are TRBV25-1 and TRBJ2-5, with D possibly matching TRBD2 (7 bases). The germline V and J ends were trimmed by 4 bases and 4 bases, with 13 bases remaining between them. Germline V gene lookup returns CDR1 MGHDK and CDR2 SYGVNS. The CDR3 extends over 14 amino acids.

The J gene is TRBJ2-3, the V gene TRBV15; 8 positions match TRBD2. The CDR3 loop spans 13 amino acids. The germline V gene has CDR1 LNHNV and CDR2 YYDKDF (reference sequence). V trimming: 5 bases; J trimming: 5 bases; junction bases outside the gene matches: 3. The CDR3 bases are TGTGCCACCAGCCGGGGGGGGAGAGATACGCAGTATTTT. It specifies CATSRGGRDTQYF.

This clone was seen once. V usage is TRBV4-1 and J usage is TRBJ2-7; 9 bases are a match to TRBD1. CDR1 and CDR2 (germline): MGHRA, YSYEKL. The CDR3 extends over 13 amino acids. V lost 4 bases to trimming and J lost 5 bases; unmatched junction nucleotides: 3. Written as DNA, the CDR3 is TGCGCCAGCAGCCGGACAGGGGACAACGAGCAGTACTTC. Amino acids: CASSRTGDNEQYF.

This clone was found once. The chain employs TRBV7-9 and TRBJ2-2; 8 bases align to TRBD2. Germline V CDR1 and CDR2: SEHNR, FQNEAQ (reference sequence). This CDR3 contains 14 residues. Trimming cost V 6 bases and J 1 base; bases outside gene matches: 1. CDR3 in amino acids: CASRSGGNTGELFF. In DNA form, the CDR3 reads TGTGCCAGCAGGAGCGGGGGGAACACCGGGGAGCTGTTTTTT.

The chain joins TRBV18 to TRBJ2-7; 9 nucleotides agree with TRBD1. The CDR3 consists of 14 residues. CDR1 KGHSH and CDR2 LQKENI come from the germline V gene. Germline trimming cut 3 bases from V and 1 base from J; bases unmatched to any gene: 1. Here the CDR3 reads CASSPGTGSYEQYF. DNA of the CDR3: TGTGCCAGCTCACCCGGGACAGGGTCCTACGAGCAGTACTTC.

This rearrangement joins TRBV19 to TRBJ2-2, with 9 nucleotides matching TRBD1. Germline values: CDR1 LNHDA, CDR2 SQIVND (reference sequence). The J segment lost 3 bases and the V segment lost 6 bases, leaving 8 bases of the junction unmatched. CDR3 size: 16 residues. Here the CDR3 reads CASSELRTGDTGELFF. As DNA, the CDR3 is TGTGCCAGTAGCGAACTGAGGACAGGGGACACCGGGGAGCTGTTTTTT.